This T cell receptor (beta chain) was recovered during a study of blood T cell repertoires in COVID-19. The repertoire was sequenced with immunoSEQ multiplex PCR; TCRdb's copy has only in-frame clones and lacks some. Found here are about 78,000 clones, around 90% of them singletons; the top ten hold roughly 5.3%. The CDR3 consists of 16 residues. In germline, CDR1 is LGHNA, CDR2 YSLEER. Trimming removed 0 bases at V and 8 bases at J, with 16 bases between. Sequenced sample: peripheral blood. This receptor was obtained from a woman older than 75 with active or convalescent COVID-19. The rearrangement uses TRBV4-3 and TRBJ1-4; perhaps TRBD1 as D (6 bases). The CDR3 spells CASSQDRGGAGEKLFF. CDR3 sequence (DNA): TGCGCCAGCAGCCAAGATCGCGGGGGCGCGGGCGAAAAACTGTTTTTT.